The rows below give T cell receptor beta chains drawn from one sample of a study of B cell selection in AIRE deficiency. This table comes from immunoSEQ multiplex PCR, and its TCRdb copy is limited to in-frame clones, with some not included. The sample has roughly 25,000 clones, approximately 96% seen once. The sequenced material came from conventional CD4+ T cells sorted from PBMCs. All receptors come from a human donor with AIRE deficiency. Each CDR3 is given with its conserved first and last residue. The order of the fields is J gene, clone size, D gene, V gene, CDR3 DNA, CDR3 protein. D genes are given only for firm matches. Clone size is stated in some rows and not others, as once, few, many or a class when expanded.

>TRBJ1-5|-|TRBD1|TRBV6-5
TGTGCCAGCAGATTGGGACAGGGCGGGGAGCCCCAGCATTTT
CASRLGQGGEPQHF
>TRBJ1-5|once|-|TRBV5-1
TGCGCCAGCAGCTTGGCCGGGGCCTTATTGAATCAGCCCCAGCATTTT
CASSLAGALLNQPQHF
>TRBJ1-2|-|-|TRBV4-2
TGTGCCAGCAGCCAAGTAGGTGGATCCTTCTATGGCTACACCTTC
CASSQVGGSFYGYTF
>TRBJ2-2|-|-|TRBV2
TGTGCCAGCAGTGATCCCGGGGACACCGGGGAGCTGTTTTTT
CASSDPGDTGELFF
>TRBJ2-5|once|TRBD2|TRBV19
TGTGCCAGTAGTATAAATTCGGCTAGCGGGCCGCAAGAGACCCAGTACTTC
CASSINSASGPQETQYF
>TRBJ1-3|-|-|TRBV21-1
TGTGCCAGCAGCAAAGAGTGGGGAGGGACGGGAAACACCATATATTTT
CASSKEWGGTGNTIYF
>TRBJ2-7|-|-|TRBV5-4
TGTGCCAGCAGCTTGCAGGGACCCTACGAGCAGTACTTC
CASSLQGPYEQYF
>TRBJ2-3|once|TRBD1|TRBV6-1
TGTGCCAGCAGCCGGACTCGGACAGGAACAGATACGCAGTATTTT
CASSRTRTGTDTQYF
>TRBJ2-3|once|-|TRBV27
TGTGCCAGCAGCCTCGGACTTAGCACAGATACGCAGTATTTT
CASSLGLSTDTQYF
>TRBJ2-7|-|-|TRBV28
TGTGCCAGCAGTTTCTTGCGAGCACAAACCTACGAGCAGTACTTC
CASSFLRAQTYEQYF
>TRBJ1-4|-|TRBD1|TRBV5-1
TGCGCCAGCAGCTTGGCGGGACAGGGGTATGAAAAACTGTTTTTT
CASSLAGQGYEKLFF
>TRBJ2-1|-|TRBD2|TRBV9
TGTGCCAGCAGCGTAAGCGGGAGCAGCTCCTACAATGAGCAGTTCTTC
CASSVSGSSSYNEQFF
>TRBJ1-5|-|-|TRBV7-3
TGTGCCAGCAGCTCACAGGGTAGAAGTCAGCCCCAGCATTTT
CASSSQGRSQPQHF
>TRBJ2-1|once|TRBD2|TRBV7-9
TGTGCCGGGGAGCGGGAGGGCCCTCATGAGCAGTTCTTC
CAGEREGPHEQFF
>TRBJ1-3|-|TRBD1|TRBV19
TGTGCCAGTAGTACCCGAGACAGGGCCTACGGAAACACCATATATTTT
CASSTRDRAYGNTIYF
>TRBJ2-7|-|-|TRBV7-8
TGTGCCAGCAGCTCCATTCTAAGTCCGGGACAACGCTACGAGCAGTACTTC
CASSSILSPGQRYEQYF
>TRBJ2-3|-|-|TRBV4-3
TGCGCCAGCAGCCAGGGACATACCGGCACAGATACGCAGTATTTT
CASSQGHTGTDTQYF
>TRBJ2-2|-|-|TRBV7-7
TGTGCCAGCAGCTTAGGCGCAGGCACGAACACCGGGGAGCTGTTTTTT
CASSLGAGTNTGELFF
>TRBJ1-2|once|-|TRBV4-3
TGCGCCAGCAGCCAACGGGCGGGAGCGTCGGGTGGCTACACCTTC
CASSQRAGASGGYTF
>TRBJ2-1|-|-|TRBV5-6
TGTGCCAGCAGCCCACGGGTAAGTGGCAATGAGCAGTTCTTC
CASSPRVSGNEQFF
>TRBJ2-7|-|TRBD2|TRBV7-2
TGTGCCAGCCAATTTAGGCCCAGCGGGAGTTACGAGCAGTACTTC
CASQFRPSGSYEQYF
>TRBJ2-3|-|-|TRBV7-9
TGTGCCAGCAGCCCTACAGGTACAGATACGCAGTATTTT
CASSPTGTDTQYF
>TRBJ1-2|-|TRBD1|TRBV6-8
TGTGCCAGCAGTCCCACCCCTTACAGGGGTTATGGCTACACCTTC
CASSPTPYRGYGYTF
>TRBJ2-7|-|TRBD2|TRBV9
TGTGCCAGCAGCCCCGGACTAGCGGGGGGACGTGAGCAGTACTTC
CASSPGLAGGREQYF
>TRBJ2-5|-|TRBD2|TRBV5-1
TGCGCCAGCAGCTACGGACCCTTAGCGGGGACCCAAGAGACCCAGTACTTC
CASSYGPLAGTQETQYF
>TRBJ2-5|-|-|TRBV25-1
TGTGCCAGCAGTGAACCCAGCGGACGGGGGACCCAGTACTTC
CASSEPSGRGTQYF
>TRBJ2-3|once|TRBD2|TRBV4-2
TGTGCCAGCAGCCCTAGTCTAGCGGGCACAGATACGCAGTATTTT
CASSPSLAGTDTQYF
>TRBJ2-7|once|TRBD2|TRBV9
TGTGCCAGCAGCGGGGCCGGGACGGGGGGCTACGAGCAGTACTTC
CASSGAGTGGYEQYF
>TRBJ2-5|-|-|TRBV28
TGTGCCAGCAGTTTTCTTTGGGGCCAGTACTTC
CASSFLWGQYF
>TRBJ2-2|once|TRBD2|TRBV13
TGTGCCAGCAGCCGACCGGGACTAGCGGGAGGCACCGGGGAGCTGTTTTTT
CASSRPGLAGGTGELFF
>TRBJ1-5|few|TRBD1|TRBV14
TGTGCCAGCAGCGTGGACAGGGGAAATCAGCCCCAGCATTTT
CASSVDRGNQPQHF
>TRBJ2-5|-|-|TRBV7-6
TGTGCCAGCAGCTTACAGGAGACCCAGTACTTC
CASSLQETQYF
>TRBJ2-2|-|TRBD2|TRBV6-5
TGTGCCAGCAGACCCAGCGGGGTCAACACCGGGGAGCTGTTTTTT
CASRPSGVNTGELFF
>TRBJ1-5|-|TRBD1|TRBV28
TGTGCCAGCAGTTTTTCAATGGGGACAGTCCCAAAGGGTGATCAGCCCCAGCATTTT
CASSFSMGTVPKGDQPQHF
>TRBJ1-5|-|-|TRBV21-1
TGTGCCAGCAGCTACCAGAGGTCGGGGGAATGCAATCAGCCCCAGCATTTT
CASSYQRSGECNQPQHF
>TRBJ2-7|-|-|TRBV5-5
TGTGCCAGCAGCTTGGGGGTCAGGGGAGCCTACGAGCAGTACTTC
CASSLGVRGAYEQYF
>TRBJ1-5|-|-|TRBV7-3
TGTGCCAGCAGGCAGGGATCGGGCAATCAGCCCCAGCATTTT
CASRQGSGNQPQHF
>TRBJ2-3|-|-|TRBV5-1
TGCGCCAGCAGCTTGCGATCGATGGGGACAGATACGCAGTATTTT
CASSLRSMGTDTQYF
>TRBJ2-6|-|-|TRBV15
TGTGCCACCAGCCCCCTGGGGCAGGGGGCCAACGTCCTGACTTTC
CATSPLGQGANVLTF
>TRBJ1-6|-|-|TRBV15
TGTGCCACCAGCAGAGATGTCACGGGTAATTCACCCCTCCACTTT
CATSRDVTGNSPLHF
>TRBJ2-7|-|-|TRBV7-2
TGTGCCAGCAGCTTAGGGGCGTCGGGAGTGGTCTCCTACGAGCAGTACTTC
CASSLGASGVVSYEQYF
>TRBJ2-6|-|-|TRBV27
TGTGCCAGCAGTCTCCTACCGACATACTCTGGGGCCAACGTCCTGACTTTC
CASSLLPTYSGANVLTF
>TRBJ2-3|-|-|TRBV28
TGTGCCAGCACGAATGGGGGGAACACAGATACGCAGTATTTT
CASTNGGNTDTQYF
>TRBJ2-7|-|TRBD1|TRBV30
TGTGCCTGGAGTCCGGACAGGGCCTACGAGCAGTACTTC
CAWSPDRAYEQYF
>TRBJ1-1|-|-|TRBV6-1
TGTGCCAGCAGACAGGGACGGAACACTGAAGCTTTCTTT
CASRQGRNTEAFF
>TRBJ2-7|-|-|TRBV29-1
TGCAGCGTTCTCGGGGGAGTCTACGAGCAGTACTTC
CSVLGGVYEQYF
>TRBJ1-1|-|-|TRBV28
TGTGCCAGCAGCCCAGCCTACACTGAAGCTTTCTTT
CASSPAYTEAFF
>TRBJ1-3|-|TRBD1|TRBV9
TGTGCCAGCAGCGCGCCGGGACAGGGGGGAAACACCATATATTTT
CASSAPGQGGNTIYF
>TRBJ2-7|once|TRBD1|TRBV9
TGTGCCAGCAGCGTAGCGGGACAGGATTACGAGCAGTACTTC
CASSVAGQDYEQYF
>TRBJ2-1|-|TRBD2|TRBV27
TGTGCCAGCAGTGCACGCCCCAAACTAGCGGGAGAGTACAATGAGCAGTTCTTC
CASSARPKLAGEYNEQFF
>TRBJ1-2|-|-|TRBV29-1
TGCAGCACCAACGGGGCAGGGGATGGCTACACCTTC
CSTNGAGDGYTF
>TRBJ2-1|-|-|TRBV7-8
TGTGCCAGCAGCCCCCGGAGGGAGCGGGAAGGGGGGAATGAGCAGTTCTTC
CASSPRREREGGNEQFF
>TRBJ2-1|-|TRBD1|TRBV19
TGTGCCAGCAGGGACAGCTCCTACAATGAGCAGTTCTTC
CASRDSSYNEQFF